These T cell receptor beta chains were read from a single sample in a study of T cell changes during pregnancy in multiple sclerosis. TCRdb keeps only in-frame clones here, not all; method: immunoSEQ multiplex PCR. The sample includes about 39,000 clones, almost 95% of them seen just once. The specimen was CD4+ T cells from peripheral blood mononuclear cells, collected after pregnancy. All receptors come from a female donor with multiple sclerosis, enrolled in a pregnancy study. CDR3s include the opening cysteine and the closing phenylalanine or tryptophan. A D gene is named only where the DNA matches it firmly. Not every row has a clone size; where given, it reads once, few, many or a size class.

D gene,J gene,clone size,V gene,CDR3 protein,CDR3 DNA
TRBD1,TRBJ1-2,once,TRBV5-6,CASSLDGQGVRYGYTF,TGTGCCAGCAGCTTGGATGGACAGGGGGTGAGGTATGGCTACACCTTC
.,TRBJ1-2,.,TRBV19,CASSILSGNYGYTF,TGTGCCAGTAGTATTCTTAGCGGAAACTATGGCTACACCTTC
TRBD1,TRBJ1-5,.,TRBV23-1,CASMRTGEGNQPQHF,TGCGCCAGCATGCGGACAGGGGAAGGCAATCAGCCCCAGCATTTT
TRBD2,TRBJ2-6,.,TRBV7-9,CASNPGLESAGANVLTF,TGTGCCAGCAATCCGGGACTAGAGTCAGCTGGGGCCAACGTCCTGACTTTC
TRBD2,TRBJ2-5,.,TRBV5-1,CASSFGGRDRSETQYF,TGCGCCAGCAGCTTCGGGGGGAGGGACCGGTCGGAGACCCAGTACTTC
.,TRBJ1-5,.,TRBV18,CASSPALNQPQHF,TGTGCCAGCTCACCCGCACTCAATCAGCCCCAGCATTTT
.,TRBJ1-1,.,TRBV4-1,CASSQVRTRTTTEAFF,TGCGCCAGCAGCCAAGTTCGCACGAGGACTACCACTGAAGCTTTCTTT
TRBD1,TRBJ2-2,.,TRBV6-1,CASSLTGADTGELFF,TGTGCCAGCAGTTTGACAGGGGCGGACACCGGGGAGCTGTTTTTT
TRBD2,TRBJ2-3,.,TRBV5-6,CASSFGGTSTDTQYF,TGTGCCAGCAGCTTCGGGGGGACTAGCACAGATACGCAGTATTTT
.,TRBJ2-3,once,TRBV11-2,CASSLRVGGGSTDTQYF,TGTGCCAGCAGCTTGCGGGTCGGTGGCGGGAGCACAGATACGCAGTATTTT
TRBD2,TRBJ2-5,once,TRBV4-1,CASSQDIGGAGLETQYF,TGCGCCAGCAGCCAAGATATCGGGGGGGCTGGGTTAGAGACCCAGTACTTC
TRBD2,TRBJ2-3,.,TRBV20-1,CSAGGPDTQYF,TGCAGCGCGGGGGGACCAGATACGCAGTATTTT
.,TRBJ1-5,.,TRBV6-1,CASSEIWGSNQPQHF,TGTGCCAGCAGTGAAATCTGGGGCAGCAATCAGCCCCAGCATTTT
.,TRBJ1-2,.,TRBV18,CASSEGAANYGYTF,TGTGCCAGCTCTGAAGGGGCAGCTAACTATGGCTACACCTTC
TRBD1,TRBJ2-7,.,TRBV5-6,CASRQEEPGQPYEQYF,TGTGCCAGCAGGCAAGAAGAACCGGGACAGCCCTACGAGCAGTACTTC
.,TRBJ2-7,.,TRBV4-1,CASSQGSEGLSYEQYF,TGCGCCAGCAGCCAAGGCTCGGAAGGACTATCTTACGAGCAGTACTTC
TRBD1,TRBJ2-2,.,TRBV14,CASSPTGGGSTGELFF,TGTGCCAGCAGCCCAACAGGGGGAGGAAGCACCGGGGAGCTGTTTTTT
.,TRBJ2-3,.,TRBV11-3,CASSLWRGDTQYF,TGTGCCAGCAGCTTATGGCGGGGAGATACGCAGTATTTT
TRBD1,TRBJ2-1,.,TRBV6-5,CATGTGGGNEQFF,TGTGCCACCGGGACAGGGGGCGGGAATGAGCAGTTCTTC
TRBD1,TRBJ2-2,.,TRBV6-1,CASRRTGTDTGELFF,TGTGCCAGCAGAAGGACAGGGACAGACACCGGGGAGCTGTTTTTT
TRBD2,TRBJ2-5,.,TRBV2,CASRVGTSGGAPETQYF,TGTGCCAGCAGGGTCGGGACTAGCGGGGGGGCCCCGGAGACCCAGTACTTC
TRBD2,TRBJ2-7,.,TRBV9,CASSVGGGPGYEQYF,TGTGCCAGCAGCGTCGGCGGGGGGCCTGGCTACGAGCAGTACTTC
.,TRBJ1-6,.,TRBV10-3,CAISPGTGFVSPLHF,TGTGCCATCAGTCCGGGTACAGGGTTCGTATCACCCCTCCACTTT
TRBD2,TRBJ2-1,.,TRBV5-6,CASSPQLAGGRFYNEQFF,TGTGCCAGCAGCCCACAACTAGCGGGGGGGCGTTTTTACAATGAGCAGTTCTTC
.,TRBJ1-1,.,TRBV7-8,CASSQGLLEVSEAFF,TGTGCCAGCAGCCAGGGTCTACTTGAGGTCTCTGAAGCTTTCTTT
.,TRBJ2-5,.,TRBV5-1,CASSLGGAKETQYF,TGCGCCAGCAGCTTGGGCGGAGCGAAAGAGACCCAGTACTTC
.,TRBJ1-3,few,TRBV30,CAWSAGSGNTIYF,TGTGCCTGGAGTGCCGGGTCCGGAAACACCATATATTTT
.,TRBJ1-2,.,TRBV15,CATSRGDSAWANYGYTF,TGTGCCACCAGCAGGGGAGATTCCGCGTGGGCTAACTATGGCTACACCTTC
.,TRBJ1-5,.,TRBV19,CASSISAVRDQPQHF,TGTGCCAGTAGTATATCCGCGGTGCGGGATCAGCCCCAGCATTTT
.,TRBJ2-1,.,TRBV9,CASSVGQVQGNEQFF,TGTGCCAGCAGCGTAGGACAGGTGCAGGGAAATGAGCAGTTCTTC
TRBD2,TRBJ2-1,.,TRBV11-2,CASSLETSGGPSNEQFF,TGTGCCAGCAGCTTAGAGACTAGCGGGGGGCCCAGCAATGAGCAGTTCTTC
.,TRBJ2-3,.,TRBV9,CASSVRGALTDTQYF,TGTGCCAGCAGCGTTCGGGGGGCCCTCACAGATACGCAGTATTTT
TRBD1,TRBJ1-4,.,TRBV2,CASIYTGGTNEKLFF,TGTGCCAGCATTTATACAGGGGGCACTAATGAAAAACTGTTTTTT
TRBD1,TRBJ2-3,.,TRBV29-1,CSVARGTEDTQYF,TGCAGCGTGGCCCGTGGGACAGAGGATACGCAGTATTTT
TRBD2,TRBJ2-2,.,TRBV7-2,CASSQWGSGTGELFF,TGTGCCAGCAGCCAGTGGGGTAGCGGGACCGGGGAGCTGTTTTTT
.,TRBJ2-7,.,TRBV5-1,CASSPGDSVIYEQYF,TGCGCCAGCAGCCCGGGGGACAGTGTGATCTACGAGCAGTACTTC
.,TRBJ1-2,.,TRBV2,CASSEAADGYTF,TGTGCCAGCAGTGAAGCAGCGGACGGCTACACCTTC
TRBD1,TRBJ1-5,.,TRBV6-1,CASAGGVSNQPQHF,TGTGCCAGCGCAGGGGGTGTTAGCAATCAGCCCCAGCATTTT
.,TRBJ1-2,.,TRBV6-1,CASSEAYPGTNYGYTF,TGTGCCAGCAGTGAAGCATATCCGGGTACTAACTATGGCTACACCTTC
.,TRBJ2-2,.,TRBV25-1,CASRGTGELFF,TGTGCCAGCAGGGGGACAGGGGAGCTGTTTTTT
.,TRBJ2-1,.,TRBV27,CASSLGATVTYNEQFF,TGTGCCAGCAGTTTAGGGGCGACAGTCACCTACAATGAGCAGTTCTTC
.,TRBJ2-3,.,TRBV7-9,CASSLILTVVNTQYF,TGTGCCAGCAGCTTAATCCTAACGGTGGTGAATACGCAGTATTTT
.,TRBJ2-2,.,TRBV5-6,CASSLSRTGELFF,TGTGCCAGCAGCTTGAGCCGCACCGGGGAGCTGTTTTTT
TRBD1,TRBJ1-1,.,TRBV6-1,CASSENLGGGEAFF,TGTGCCAGCAGTGAAAATTTAGGGGGCGGAGAGGCTTTCTTT
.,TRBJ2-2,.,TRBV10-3,CAISELPGTGELFF,TGTGCCATCAGTGAGTTGCCGGGCACCGGGGAGCTGTTTTTT
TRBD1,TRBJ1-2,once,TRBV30,CAWSRRQGARGYTF,TGTGCCTGGAGTAGGAGACAGGGGGCGCGGGGCTACACCTTC
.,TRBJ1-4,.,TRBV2,CALGREGIKLFF,TGTGCCCTCGGCAGGGAAGGGATCAAACTGTTTTTT
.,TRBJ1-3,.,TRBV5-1,CASSYSNTIYF,TGCGCCAGCAGCTACAGTAACACCATATATTTT
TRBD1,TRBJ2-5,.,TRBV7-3,CASSPTGATRETQYF,TGTGCCAGCAGCCCCACAGGGGCCACGAGAGAGACCCAGTACTTC
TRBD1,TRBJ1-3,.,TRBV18,CASSPLQGTGNTIYF,TGTGCCAGCTCACCGCTACAGGGGACTGGAAACACCATATATTTT
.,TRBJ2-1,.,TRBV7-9,CASSPGQHLSYNEQFF,TGTGCCAGCAGCCCGGGACAACACCTCTCCTACAATGAGCAGTTCTTC
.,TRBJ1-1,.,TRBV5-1,CASSLAPGMNTEAFF,TGCGCCAGCAGCTTGGCCCCAGGGATGAACACTGAAGCTTTCTTT
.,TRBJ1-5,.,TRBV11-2,CASRALRQPQHF,TGTGCCAGCAGAGCTCTCAGGCAGCCCCAGCATTTT
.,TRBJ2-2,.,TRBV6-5,CASTGTRHTGELFF,TGTGCCAGCACCGGGACACGACACACCGGGGAGCTGTTTTTT
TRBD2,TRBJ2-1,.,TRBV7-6,CASSLMGAGLAYNEQFF,TGTGCCAGCAGCTTAATGGGAGCGGGACTAGCCTACAATGAGCAGTTCTTC